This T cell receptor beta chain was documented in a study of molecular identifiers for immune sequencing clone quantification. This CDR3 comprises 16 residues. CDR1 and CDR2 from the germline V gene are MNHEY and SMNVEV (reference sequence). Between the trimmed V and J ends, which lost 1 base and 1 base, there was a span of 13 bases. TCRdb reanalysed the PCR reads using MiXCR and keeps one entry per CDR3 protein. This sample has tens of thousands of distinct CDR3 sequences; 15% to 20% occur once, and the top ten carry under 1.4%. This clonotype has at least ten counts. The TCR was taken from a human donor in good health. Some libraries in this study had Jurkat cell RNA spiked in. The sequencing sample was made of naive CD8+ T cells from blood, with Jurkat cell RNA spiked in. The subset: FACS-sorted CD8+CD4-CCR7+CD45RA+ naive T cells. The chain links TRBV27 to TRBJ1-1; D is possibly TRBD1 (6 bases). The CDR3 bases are TGTGCCAGCAGTTTATTAGGGGGGGGGGCGAACACTGAAGCTTTCTTT. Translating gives CASSLLGGGANTEAFF.